The 21 T cell receptor beta chains listed next were all sequenced from one sample in a study of T-cell memory formation after mild COVID-19. TCRdb itself ran the 5' RACE reads through MiXCR, one entry per CDR3 protein. The sample lists some 410,000 distinct CDR3 sequences, 20% to 30% occurring once. Sequencing was performed on PBMCs or a T cell subset sorted from them (not recorded which). These receptors were obtained from an adult woman who had mild COVID-19 (a few samples of this study predate the infection). Cell type and time point are not known.

In this sample, this clonotype turned up a few times. The chain couples TRBV7-9 to TRBJ2-5; D might be TRBD1 or TRBD2, each matching 6 bases. The V and J ends lost 4 bases and 5 bases respectively, with 14 bases between them. The CDR3 loop spans 14 amino acids. Germline CDR1 is SEHNR and CDR2 is FQNEAQ (reference sequence). DNA of the CDR3: TGTGCCAGCAGCTGGGGGGCGCGTTTTGAGACCCAGTACTTC. Translating it yields CASSWGARFETQYF.

As for this clonotype: Relative to the germline gene, one junction end is altered; a read error may explain this. This sequence joins TRBV7-9 and TRBJ1-2; 8 bases agree with TRBD1. This CDR3 region has 11 residues. From germline, CDR1 is SEHNR and CDR2 FQNEAQ (reference sequence). The chain's CDR3 is CASSFGTGDAF. The CDR3 DNA reads TGTGCCAGCAGCTTCGGGACAGGAGACGCCTTC.

This clonotype was counted a few times. This rearrangement joins TRBV7-9 to TRBJ2-4; possibly TRBD2 for D (6 bases). V was cut by 10 bases and J by 7 bases, with 14 bases left in between. Germline CDR1 and CDR2: SEHNR and FQNEAQ (reference sequence). The CDR3 has 12 amino acids. CDR3 in amino acids: CATHLGGNIQYF. The DNA for the CDR3 is TGTGCCACCCATTTAGGAGGGAACATTCAGTACTTC. Full variable domain (remainder filled in from reference TRBV7-9 and TRBJ2-4): DTGVSQNPRHKITKRGQNVTFRCDPISEHNRLYWYRQTLGQGPEFLTYFQNEAQLEKSRLLSDRFSAERPKGSFSTLEIQRTEQGDSAMYLCATHLGGNIQYFGAGTRLSVL.

The table lists this clonotype with a few counts. The chain combines TRBV24-1 with TRBJ2-2; D call uncertain. Germline assignment: CDR1 KGHDR and CDR2 SFDVKD. CDR3 length: 16 amino acids. V lost 2 bases to trimming and J lost 2 bases, with 11 bases between them. The CDR3 spells CATSDSRRNNTGELFF. The CDR3 DNA reads TGTGCCACCAGTGATTCCCGGCGGAACAACACCGGGGAGCTGTTTTTT.

This clonotype was seen at least ten times. This sequence joins TRBV7-8 and TRBJ1-3, with D perhaps TRBD1 (6 bases). Germline CDR1 reads SGHVS; CDR2 reads FQNEAQ. This CDR3 region has 16 residues. V was trimmed by 0 bases and J by 3 bases, leaving 12 bases between them. The CDR3: CASSLALGAYGNTIYF. CDR3 nucleotide sequence: TGTGCCAGCAGCTTAGCGTTGGGGGCGTATGGAAACACCATATATTTT.

The V and J genes are TRBV11-3 and TRBJ2-7, with 8 positions matching TRBD2. The CDR3 is 17 residues long. V lost 4 bases and J lost 4; bases outside the gene matches: 15. Germline CDR1 is SGHNT and CDR2 is YENEEA. In nucleotides, the CDR3 is TGTGCCAGCAGCTCCAGGGGCCCAAGCGGGAGAAATTACGAGCAGTACTTC. Translating gives CASSSRGPSGRNYEQYF. The variable domain in full, with the rest retrieved from reference TRBV11-3 and TRBJ2-7, is EAGVVQSPRYKIIEKKQPVAFWCNPISGHNTLYWYLQNLGQGPELLIRYENEEAVDDSQLPKDRFSAERLKGVDSTLKIQPAELGDSAVYLCASSSRGPSGRNYEQYFGPGTRLTVT.

J is TRBJ2-2 and V is TRBV4-2; 8 bases map to TRBD2. With 2 bases clipped from V and 6 bases from J, the junction kept 8 bases outside the gene matches. Germline-derived CDR1 and CDR2 are LGHNA and YNFKEQ. The CDR3 runs 16 residues. This CDR3 is CASSQLGGGFPGELFF. CDR3 in DNA: TGTGCCAGCAGCCAACTGGGCGGGGGGTTTCCCGGGGAGCTGTTTTTT.

This clonotype occurred a few times. This rearrangement joins TRBV9 to TRBJ2-6, with D perhaps TRBD2 (6 bases). V lost 2 bases, J lost 4 bases, and 10 bases lay in between. The CDR3 spans 15 residues. The germline gives CDR1 SGDLS, CDR2 YYNGEE. The CDR3 DNA reads TGTGCCAGCAGCGTCGGGGGATCCGGGGCCAACGTCCTGACTTTC. Encoded protein: CASSVGGSGANVLTF.

The chain carries TRBV6-5 and TRBJ1-1, with 9 bases that match TRBD1. CDR1 MNHEY and CDR2 SVGAGI come from the germline V gene. V was clipped by 7 bases and J by 5 bases; unmatched bases: 11. The CDR3 is 15 amino acids. The CDR3 DNA is TGTGCCAGCACCGAGGACAGGGGTGGTGGGACTGAAGCTTTCTTT. This encodes CASTEDRGGGTEAFF.

This clonotype turned up a few times. This rearrangement joins TRBV2 to TRBJ2-3; D perhaps matches TRBD2 (5 bases). This CDR3 comprises 14 residues. Germline V gene data show CDR1 as SNHLY and CDR2 as FYNNEI. V lost 8 bases and J 2 bases, leaving 14 bases between the germline ends. The CDR3 protein is CASAPEGFTDTQYF. The CDR3 region has the DNA TGTGCCAGCGCCCCTGAGGGATTCACAGATACGCAGTATTTT. Looking up the rest from reference TRBV2 and TRBJ2-3 gives the full variable domain: EPEVTQTPSHQVTQMGQEVILRCVPISNHLYFYWYRQILGQKVEFLVSFYNNEISEKSEIFDDQFSVERPDGSNFTLKIRSTKLEDSAMYFCASAPEGFTDTQYFGPGTRLTVL.

This clonotype was found a few times. The chain joins TRBV10-3 to TRBJ2-5, with D tentatively TRBD1 or TRBD2 (5 bases each). Deletions cut 6 bases from V and 2 bases from J, with 13 bases between. The CDR3 length is 14 residues. CDR1 ENHRY and CDR2 SYGVKD come from the germline V gene. The CDR3 nucleotides read TGTGCCATCAGAGAGGGGCCAGAGCAAGAGACCCAGTACTTC. Amino acid sequence: CAIREGPEQETQYF.

J is TRBJ2-1 and V is TRBV5-1; TRBD2 matches 16 bases. Losses at the gene ends were 4 bases for V and 9 bases for J; bases not matched to a gene: 4. CDR1 is SGHRS, CDR2 YFSETQ, per germline. The CDR3 spans 15 residues. CDR3 in amino acids: CASSPGTSGGVEQFF. The CDR3 DNA sequence: TGCGCCAGCAGCCCCGGGACTAGCGGGGGGGTTGAGCAGTTCTTC.

This clonotype was observed a few times. V gene TRBV24-1 combines with J gene TRBJ1-1; D uncertain. The CDR3 has 13 residues. Trimming removed 4 bases from V and 3 bases from J, with 8 bases in between. The germline V gene encodes CDR1 KGHDR and CDR2 SFDVKD. The CDR3: CATSDPLHTEAFF. For the CDR3, the DNA is TGTGCCACCAGTGACCCCCTACACACTGAAGCTTTCTTT.

CDR3 in DNA: TGTGCCAGCAGCGTAGAAGGTTCCGGTGGCTACACCTTC. Translated, it gives CASSVEGSGGYTF. The gene calls are TRBV9 and TRBJ1-2, with D unresolved. The CDR3 spans 13 residues. Trimming pared 0 bases from V and 7 bases from J, leaving 10 bases between. CDR1 is SGDLS and CDR2 is YYNGEE in the germline V gene. Variable domain in full (rest from reference TRBV9 and TRBJ1-2): DSGVTQTPKHLITATGQRVTLRCSPRSGDLSVYWYQQSLDQGLQFLIQYYNGEERAKGNILERFSAQQFPDLHSELNLSSLELGDSALYFCASSVEGSGGYTFGSGTRLTVV.

This chain joins TRBV20-1 and TRBJ2-7; 7 nucleotides align to TRBD2. This CDR3 has 15 residues. Germline V gives CDR1 DFQATT, CDR2 SNEGSKA (reference sequence). Trimming took 0 bases from V and 6 from J; bases not matched to a gene: 11. DNA of the CDR3: TGCAGTGCTAGAGATAGGTCGAGCGGGACGGCCGAGCAGTACTTC. This sequence encodes CSARDRSSGTAEQYF.

The CDR3 protein is CAWAPDGGGGDTQYF. As DNA, the CDR3 is TGTGCCTGGGCGCCCGACGGCGGGGGGGGAGATACGCAGTATTTT. The chain has TRBV30 and TRBJ2-3, with 9 nucleotides matching TRBD2. The CDR3 loop spans 15 amino acids. J was trimmed by 5 bases and V by 5 bases; bases with no gene match: 11. Germline assignment: CDR1 GTSNPN and CDR2 SVGIG (reference sequence).

This clonotype was observed a handful of times. The chain combines TRBV12-3 or TRBV12-4 with TRBJ2-7, with a tentative D call TRBD2 (5 bases). CDR3 length: 14 amino acids. The ends were cut back, 3 bases at V and 0 bases at J, with 9 bases in the middle. CDR3 amino acids: CASSFGETSYEQYF. Written as DNA, the CDR3 is TGTGCCAGCAGTTTCGGGGAAACCTCCTACGAGCAGTACTTC.

There are a few counts of this clonotype. CDR3: CSARVPSAQETQYF. The DNA for the CDR3 is TGCAGTGCTAGGGTGCCTTCCGCTCAAGAGACCCAGTACTTC. This chain uses TRBV20-1 with TRBJ2-5; the D is unclear. V was trimmed by 3 bases and J by 2 bases, leaving 13 bases between them. The CDR3 spans 14 residues. Germline assignment: CDR1 DFQATT and CDR2 SNEGSKA (reference sequence).

The chain combines TRBV6-5 with TRBJ2-7, with a tentative D call TRBD2 (6 bases). Trimming left V 5 bases short and J 0 bases short, with 14 bases between. This CDR3 has 15 amino acids. From germline, CDR1 is MNHEY and CDR2 SVGAGI. The CDR3 is CASSPKAGPSYEQYF. The CDR3 DNA sequence: TGTGCCAGCAGTCCTAAAGCGGGCCCCTCCTACGAGCAGTACTTC.

The V gene is TRBV19, the J gene TRBJ2-2; 9 bases are shared with TRBD2. The CDR3 loop spans 16 amino acids. V was pared by 9 bases and J by 0 bases, with 8 bases of the junction left unmatched. Germline CDR1 and CDR2: LNHDA and SQIVND (reference sequence). The CDR3 DNA reads TGTGCCAGCAGACTAGCGGAGTCGGCGAACACCGGGGAGCTGTTTTTT. It codes for CASRLAESANTGELFF.

This clonotype was observed a few times. A junction end diverges from the germline sequence, so it may reflect a read error. V is TRBV20-1 and J is TRBJ1-2; 7 bases map to TRBD1. Germline loops: CDR1 DFQATT, CDR2 SNEGSKA (reference sequence). This CDR3 region has 10 residues. The CDR3 region is CSPRGDSYPF. The CDR3, as DNA: TGCAGTCCCCGGGGGGACAGCTACCCCTTC.